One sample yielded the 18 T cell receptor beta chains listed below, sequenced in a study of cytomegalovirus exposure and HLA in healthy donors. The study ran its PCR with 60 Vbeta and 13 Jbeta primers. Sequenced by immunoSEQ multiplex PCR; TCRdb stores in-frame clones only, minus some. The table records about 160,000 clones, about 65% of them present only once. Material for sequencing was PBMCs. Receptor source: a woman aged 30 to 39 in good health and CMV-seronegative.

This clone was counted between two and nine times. CDR3: CASGFPGQNYGYTF. The CDR3, as DNA: TGTGCTAGTGGTTTCCCGGGACAGAACTATGGCTACACCTTC. This chain links TRBV12-5 with TRBJ1-2; 7 bases agree with TRBD1. V lost 3 bases and J lost 2; bases outside the gene matches: 3. The CDR3 loop spans 14 amino acids. The germline V gene encodes CDR1 LGHNT and CDR2 FRNRAP.

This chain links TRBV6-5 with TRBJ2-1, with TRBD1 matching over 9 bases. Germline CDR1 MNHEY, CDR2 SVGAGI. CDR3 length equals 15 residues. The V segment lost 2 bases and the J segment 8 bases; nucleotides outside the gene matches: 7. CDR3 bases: TGTGCCAGCAGTTACCGGGGACAGGGAGTATATGAGCAGTTCTTC. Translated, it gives CASSYRGQGVYEQFF.

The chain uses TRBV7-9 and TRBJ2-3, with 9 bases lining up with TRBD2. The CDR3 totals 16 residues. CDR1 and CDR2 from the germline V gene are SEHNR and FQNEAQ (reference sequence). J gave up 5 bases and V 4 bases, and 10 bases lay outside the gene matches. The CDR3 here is CASSSLERGAGDTQYF. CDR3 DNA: TGTGCCAGCAGCTCCCTAGAGCGGGGGGCGGGAGATACGCAGTATTTT.

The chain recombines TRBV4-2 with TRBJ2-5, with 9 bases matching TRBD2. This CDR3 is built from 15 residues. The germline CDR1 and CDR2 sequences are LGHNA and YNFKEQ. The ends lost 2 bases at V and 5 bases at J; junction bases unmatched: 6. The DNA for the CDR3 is TGTGCCAGCAGCCAAAGGCGGGGGGGCCTGGAGACCCAGTACTTC. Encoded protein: CASSQRRGGLETQYF.

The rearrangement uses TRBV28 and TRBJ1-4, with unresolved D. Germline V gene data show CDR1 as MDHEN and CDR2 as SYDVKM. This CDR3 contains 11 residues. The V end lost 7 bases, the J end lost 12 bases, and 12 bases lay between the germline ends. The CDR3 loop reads CASNTEGQLFF. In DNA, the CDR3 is TGTGCCAGCAATACGGAGGGTCAACTGTTTTTT.

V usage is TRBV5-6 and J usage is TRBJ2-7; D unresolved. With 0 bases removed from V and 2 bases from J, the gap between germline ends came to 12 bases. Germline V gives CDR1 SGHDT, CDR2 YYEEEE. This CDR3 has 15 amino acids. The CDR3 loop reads CASSLVSTLTYEQYF. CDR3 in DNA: TGTGCCAGCAGCTTGGTGTCAACACTAACCTACGAGCAGTACTTC.

The CDR3 is CASSRDRYQETQYF. CDR3 nucleotides: TGTGCCAGCAGCAGAGACAGGTACCAAGAGACCCAGTACTTC. The chain is built from TRBV11-3 and TRBJ2-5; TRBD1 is a possible D gene (6 bases). The CDR3 loop spans 14 amino acids. Germline lookup yields CDR1 SGHNT and CDR2 YENEEA. V was shortened by 5 bases and J by 0 bases, with 10 bases between the two germline ends.

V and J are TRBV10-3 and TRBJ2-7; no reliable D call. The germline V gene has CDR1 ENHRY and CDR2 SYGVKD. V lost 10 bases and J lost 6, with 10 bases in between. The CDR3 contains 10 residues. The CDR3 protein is CAKQKLEQYF. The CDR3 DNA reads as TGTGCCAAGCAAAAGCTCGAGCAGTACTTC.

The CDR3 bases are TGTGCCAGCAGCGCCGAAGGACAGGGCTACGAGCAGTACTTC. This sequence encodes CASSAEGQGYEQYF. This sequence joins TRBV5-5 and TRBJ2-7; 8 bases fit TRBD1. Trimming at V came to 4 bases and at J to 3 bases, leaving 6 bases not matched to a gene. Germline V lookup: CDR1 SGHKS, CDR2 YYEKEE (reference sequence). The CDR3 extends over 14 amino acids.

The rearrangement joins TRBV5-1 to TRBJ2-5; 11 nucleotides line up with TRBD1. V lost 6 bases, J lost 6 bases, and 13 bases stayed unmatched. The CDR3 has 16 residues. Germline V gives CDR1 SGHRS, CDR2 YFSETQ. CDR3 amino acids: CASIWTGQGAWKTQYF. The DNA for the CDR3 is TGCGCCAGCATCTGGACCGGACAGGGGGCTTGGAAGACCCAGTACTTC. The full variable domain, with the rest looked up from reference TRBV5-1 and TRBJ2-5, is KAGVTQTPRYLIKTRGQQVTLSCSPISGHRSVSWYQQTPGQGLQFLFEYFSETQRNKGNFPGRFSGRQFSNSRSEMNVSTLELGDSALYLCASIWTGQGAWKTQYFGPGTRLLVL.

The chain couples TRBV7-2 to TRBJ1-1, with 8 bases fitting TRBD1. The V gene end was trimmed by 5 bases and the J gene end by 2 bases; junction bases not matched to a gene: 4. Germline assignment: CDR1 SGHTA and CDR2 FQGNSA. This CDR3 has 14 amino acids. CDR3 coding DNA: TGTGCCAGCAGCCCGGACAGGGCTAACACTGAAGCTTTCTTT. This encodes CASSPDRANTEAFF.

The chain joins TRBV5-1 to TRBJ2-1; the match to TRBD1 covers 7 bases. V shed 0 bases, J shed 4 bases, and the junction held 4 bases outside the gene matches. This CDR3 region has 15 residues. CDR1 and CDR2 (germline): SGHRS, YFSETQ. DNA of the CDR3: TGCGCCAGCAGCTTGGCACAGGGGATTTACAATGAGCAGTTCTTC. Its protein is CASSLAQGIYNEQFF. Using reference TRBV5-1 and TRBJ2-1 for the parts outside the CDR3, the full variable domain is KAGVTQTPRYLIKTRGQQVTLSCSPISGHRSVSWYQQTPGQGLQFLFEYFSETQRNKGNFPGRFSGRQFSNSRSEMNVSTLELGDSALYLCASSLAQGIYNEQFFGPGTRLTVL.

CDR3 bases: TGTGCCAGCAGCCCGAGCTTTGCGGTGAACACTGAAGCTTTCTTT. It yields the protein CASSPSFAVNTEAFF. This chain uses TRBV7-6 with TRBJ1-1; no definite D call. CDR1 and CDR2 from the germline V gene are SGHVS and FNYEAQ. The CDR3 consists of 15 residues. The ends were cut back, 5 bases at V and 0 bases at J, with 13 bases in the middle.

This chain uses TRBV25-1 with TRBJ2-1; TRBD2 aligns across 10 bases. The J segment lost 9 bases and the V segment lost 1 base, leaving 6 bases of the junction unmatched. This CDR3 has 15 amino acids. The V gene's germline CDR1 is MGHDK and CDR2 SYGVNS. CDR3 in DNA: TGTGCCAGCAGTGAATTCCCTAGCGGGAGTCCTGAGCAGTTCTTC. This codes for CASSEFPSGSPEQFF.

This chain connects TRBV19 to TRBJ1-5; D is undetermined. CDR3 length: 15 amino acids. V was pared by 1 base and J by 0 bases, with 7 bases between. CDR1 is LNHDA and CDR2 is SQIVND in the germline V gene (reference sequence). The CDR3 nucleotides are TGTGCCAGTAGTATAGTCGTCTATAGCAATCAGCCCCAGCATTTT. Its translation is CASSIVVYSNQPQHF.

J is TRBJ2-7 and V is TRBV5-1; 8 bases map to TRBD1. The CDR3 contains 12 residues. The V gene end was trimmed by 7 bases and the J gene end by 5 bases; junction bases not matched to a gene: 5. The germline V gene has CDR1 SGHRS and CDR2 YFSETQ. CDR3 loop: CASGQGIHEQYF. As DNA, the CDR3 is TGCGCCAGCGGACAGGGTATACACGAGCAGTACTTC.

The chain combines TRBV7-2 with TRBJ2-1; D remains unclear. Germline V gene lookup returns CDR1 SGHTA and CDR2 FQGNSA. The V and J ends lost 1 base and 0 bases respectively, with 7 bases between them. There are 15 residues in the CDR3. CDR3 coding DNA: TGTGCCAGCAGCTTAGGGCCTGCCTCCTACAATGAGCAGTTCTTC. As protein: CASSLGPASYNEQFF.

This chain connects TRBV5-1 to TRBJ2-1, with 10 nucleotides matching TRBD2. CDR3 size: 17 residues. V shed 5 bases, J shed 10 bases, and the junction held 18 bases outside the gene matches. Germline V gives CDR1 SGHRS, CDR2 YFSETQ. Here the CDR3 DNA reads TGCGCCAGCAGACGTGCCGTCGGTCTAGCGGGAGAGCAAGAGCAGTTCTTC. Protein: CASRRAVGLAGEQEQFF.